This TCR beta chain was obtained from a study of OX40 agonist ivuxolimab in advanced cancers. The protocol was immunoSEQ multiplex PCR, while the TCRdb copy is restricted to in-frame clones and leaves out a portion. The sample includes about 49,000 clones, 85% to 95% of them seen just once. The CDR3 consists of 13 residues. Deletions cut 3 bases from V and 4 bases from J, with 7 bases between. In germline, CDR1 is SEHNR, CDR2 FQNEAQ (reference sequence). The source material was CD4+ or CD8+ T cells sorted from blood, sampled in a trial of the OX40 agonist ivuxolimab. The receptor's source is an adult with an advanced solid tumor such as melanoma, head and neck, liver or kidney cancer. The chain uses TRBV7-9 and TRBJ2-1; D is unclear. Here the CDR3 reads CASSFGEYNEQFF. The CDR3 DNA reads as TGTGCCAGCAGCTTCGGAGAATACAATGAGCAGTTCTTC.